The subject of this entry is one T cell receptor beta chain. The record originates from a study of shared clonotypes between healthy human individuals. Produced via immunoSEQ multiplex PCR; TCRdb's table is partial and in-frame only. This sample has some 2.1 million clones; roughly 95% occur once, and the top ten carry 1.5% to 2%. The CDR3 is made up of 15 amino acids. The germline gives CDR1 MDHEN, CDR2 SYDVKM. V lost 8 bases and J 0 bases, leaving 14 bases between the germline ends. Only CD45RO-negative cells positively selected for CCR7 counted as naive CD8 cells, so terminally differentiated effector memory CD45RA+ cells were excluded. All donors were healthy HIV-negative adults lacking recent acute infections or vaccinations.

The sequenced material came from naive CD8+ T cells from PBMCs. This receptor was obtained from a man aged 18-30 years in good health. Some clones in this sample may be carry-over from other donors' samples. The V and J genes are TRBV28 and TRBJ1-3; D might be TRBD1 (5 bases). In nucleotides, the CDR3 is TGTGCCAGCGACCGGGGACGTAGCTCTGGAAACACCATATATTTT. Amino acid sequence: CASDRGRSSGNTIYF. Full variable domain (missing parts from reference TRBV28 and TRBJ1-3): DVKVTQSSRYLVKRTGEKVFLECVQDMDHENMFWYRQDPGLGLRLIYFSYDVKMKEKGDIPEGYSVSREKKERFSLILESASTNQTSMYLCASDRGRSSGNTIYFGEGSWLTVV.